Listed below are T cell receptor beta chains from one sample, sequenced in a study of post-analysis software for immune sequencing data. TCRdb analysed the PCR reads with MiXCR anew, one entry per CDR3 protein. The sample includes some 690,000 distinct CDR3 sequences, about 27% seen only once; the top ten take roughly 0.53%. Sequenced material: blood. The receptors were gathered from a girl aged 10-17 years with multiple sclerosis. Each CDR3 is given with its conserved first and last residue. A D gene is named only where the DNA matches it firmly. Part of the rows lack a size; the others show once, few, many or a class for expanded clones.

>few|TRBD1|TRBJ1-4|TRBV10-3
CAISESARGGEKLFF
TGTGCCATCAGTGAGTCGGCCAGGGGGGGAGAAAAACTGTTTTTT
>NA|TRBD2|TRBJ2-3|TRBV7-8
CASSLVRLAGSVGGTDTQYF
TGTGCCAGCAGCTTAGTTCGGCTAGCGGGGTCGGTTGGGGGAACAGATACGCAGTATTTT
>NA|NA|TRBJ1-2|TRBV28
CASYDRTNYGYTF
TGTGCCAGCTACGACAGGACTAACTATGGCTACACCTTC
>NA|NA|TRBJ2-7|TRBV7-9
CASSFGTLSYEQYF
TGTGCCAGCAGCTTTGGGACGCTTTCCTACGAGCAGTACTTC
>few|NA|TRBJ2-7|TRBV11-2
CASSAYTYEQYF
TGTGCCAGCAGCGCATATACCTACGAGCAGTACTTC
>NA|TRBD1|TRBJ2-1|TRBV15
CATSRGNRGISNEQFF
TGTGCCACCAGCAGAGGAAACAGGGGTATTTCTAATGAGCAGTTCTTC
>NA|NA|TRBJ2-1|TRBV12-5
CASQGDVYNVQFF
TGTGCTAGTCAAGGGGATGTATACAATGTGCAGTTCTTC
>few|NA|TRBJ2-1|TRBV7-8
CASSSPAGAYNEQFF
TGTGCCAGCAGCTCCCCAGCCGGAGCCTACAATGAGCAGTTCTTC
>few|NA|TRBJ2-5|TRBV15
CATSSRRYGQETQYF
TGTGCCACCAGCTCCCGACGCTACGGCCAAGAGACCCAGTACTTC
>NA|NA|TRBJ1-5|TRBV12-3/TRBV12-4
CASSDSGFKLQHF
TGTGCCAGCAGCGACAGTGGCTTCAAGCTCCAGCATTTT
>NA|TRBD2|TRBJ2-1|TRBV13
CAGSLEGGGIEQFF
TGTGCCGGCAGCTTAGAAGGCGGGGGGATTGAGCAGTTCTTC
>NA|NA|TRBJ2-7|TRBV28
CASSGWAGEQYF
TGTGCCAGCAGTGGCTGGGCGGGCGAGCAGTACTTC
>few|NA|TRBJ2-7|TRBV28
CASSFVGARGEQYF
TGTGCCAGCAGTTTTGTGGGGGCTAGAGGCGAGCAGTACTTC
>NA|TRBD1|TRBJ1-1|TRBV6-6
CASSFRTGGYLTEAFF
TGTGCCAGCAGTTTTCGGACAGGGGGCTACCTGACTGAAGCTTTCTTT
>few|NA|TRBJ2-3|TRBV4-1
CASSREGPPTDTQYF
TGCGCCAGCAGTCGCGAGGGGCCCCCCACAGATACGCAGTATTTT
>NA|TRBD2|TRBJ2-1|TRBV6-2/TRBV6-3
CASSPTRRLARYNEQFF
TGTGCCAGCAGTCCTACTCGAAGACTAGCGAGGTACAATGAGCAGTTCTTC
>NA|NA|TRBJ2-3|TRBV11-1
CASSPRLEGGTDTQYF
TGTGCCAGCAGCCCCCGGTTGGAGGGGGGCACAGATACGCAGTATTTT
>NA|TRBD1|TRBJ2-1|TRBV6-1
CASSEGGTVLYEQFF
TGTGCCAGCAGTGAAGGGGGGACAGTGCTGTATGAGCAGTTCTTC
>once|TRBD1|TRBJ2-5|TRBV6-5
CASRTPGQGREQYF
TGTGCCAGTAGGACCCCGGGACAGGGGCGTGAGCAGTACTTC
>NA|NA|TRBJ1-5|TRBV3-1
CASSQLGGNQPQHF
TGTGCCAGCAGCCAACTGGGCGGCAATCAGCCCCAGCATTTT
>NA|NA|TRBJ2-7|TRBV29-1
CSVEGPREYEQYF
TGCAGCGTTGAAGGACCCAGGGAATACGAGCAGTACTTC
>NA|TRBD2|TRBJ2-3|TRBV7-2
CASSLRLAGGADTQYF
TGTGCCAGCAGCTTAAGACTAGCGGGAGGGGCAGATACGCAGTATTTT
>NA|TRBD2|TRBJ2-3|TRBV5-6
CASSFATSGGATSTDTQYF
TGTGCCAGCAGTTTCGCGACTAGCGGGGGGGCAACTAGCACAGATACGCAGTATTTT
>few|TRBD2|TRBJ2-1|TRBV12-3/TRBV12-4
CASSLASGSRDEQFF
TGTGCCAGCAGTTTGGCTAGCGGGAGTCGCGATGAGCAGTTCTTC
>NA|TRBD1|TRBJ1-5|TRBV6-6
CASSRRTGPNQPQHF
TGTGCCAGCAGTCGAAGGACAGGGCCGAATCAGCCCCAGCATTTT
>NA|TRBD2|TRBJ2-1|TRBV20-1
CSARPTSGAYNEQFF
TGCAGTGCTAGACCGACTAGCGGGGCTTACAATGAGCAGTTCTTC
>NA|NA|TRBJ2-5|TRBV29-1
CSVETKRETQYF
TGCAGCGTTGAGACCAAGAGAGAGACCCAGTACTTC
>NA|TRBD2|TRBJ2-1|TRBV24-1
CATRETSGGPGEQFF
TGTGCCACCAGAGAAACTAGCGGGGGCCCAGGGGAGCAGTTCTTC
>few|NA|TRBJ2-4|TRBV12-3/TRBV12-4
CASSSGTRGGEQYF
TGTGCCAGCAGTTCGGGGACGCGGGGCGGGGAGCAGTACTTC
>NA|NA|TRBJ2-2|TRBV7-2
CASSLEVMNTGELFF
TGTGCCAGCAGCCTAGAGGTCATGAACACCGGGGAGCTGTTTTTT
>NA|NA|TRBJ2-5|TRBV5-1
CASSSGGGIQETQYF
TGCGCCAGCAGCTCTGGAGGGGGAATCCAAGAGACCCAGTACTTC
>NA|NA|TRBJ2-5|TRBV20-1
CSAPNLARQERTQYF
TGCAGTGCCCCTAACCTCGCCCGACAGGAACGGACCCAGTACTTC
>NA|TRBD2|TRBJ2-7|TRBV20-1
CSARIAGVYEQYF
TGCAGTGCTAGAATAGCGGGAGTGTACGAGCAGTACTTC
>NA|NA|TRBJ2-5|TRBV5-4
CASSLKRDTTQETQYF
TGTGCCAGCAGCTTAAAGCGGGACACCACCCAAGAGACCCAGTACTTC
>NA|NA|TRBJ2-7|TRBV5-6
CASSLAGTDREQYF
TGTGCCAGCAGCTTGGCCGGGACGGACCGCGAGCAGTACTTC
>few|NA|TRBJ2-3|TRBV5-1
CASSLETSDTQYF
TGCGCCAGCAGCCTGGAAACGTCGGATACGCAGTATTTT
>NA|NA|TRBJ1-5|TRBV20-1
CSATEGGGNQPQHF
TGCAGTGCTACGGAGGGGGGGGGCAATCAGCCCCAGCATTTT
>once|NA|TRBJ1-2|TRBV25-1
CASSEPNEVRGDYTF
TGTGCCAGCAGTGAACCCAACGAAGTAAGGGGTGACTACACCTTC
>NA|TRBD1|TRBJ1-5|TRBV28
CASSLETGRFGNQPQHF
TGTGCCAGCAGTTTGGAGACAGGGAGGTTTGGCAATCAGCCCCAGCATTTT
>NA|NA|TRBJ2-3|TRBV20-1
CSASPSGGGADTQYF
TGCAGTGCTAGCCCCTCAGGGGGGGGCGCAGATACGCAGTATTTT
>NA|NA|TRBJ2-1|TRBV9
CASSAKIGTGNEQFF
TGTGCCAGCAGCGCTAAGATAGGGACCGGCAATGAGCAGTTCTTC
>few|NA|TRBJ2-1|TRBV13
CASSLSGPSSYNEQFF
TGTGCCAGCAGCCTCAGCGGGCCAAGCTCCTACAATGAGCAGTTCTTC
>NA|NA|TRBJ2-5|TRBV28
CTSGRTLGETQYF
TGTACCAGCGGCAGGACGCTTGGCGAGACCCAGTACTTC
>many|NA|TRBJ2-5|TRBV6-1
CASGEETQYF
TGTGCCAGCGGGGAGGAGACCCAGTACTTC
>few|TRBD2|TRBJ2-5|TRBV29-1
CSVTASGGAETQYF
TGCAGCGTTACCGCTAGCGGGGGGGCAGAGACCCAGTACTTC
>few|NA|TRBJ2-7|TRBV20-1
CSASPRGYSSYEQYF
TGCAGTGCTAGCCCCAGGGGTTATAGCTCCTACGAGCAGTACTTC
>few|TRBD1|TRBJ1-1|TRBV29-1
CSSGQMNTEAFF
TGCAGCTCGGGACAGATGAACACTGAAGCTTTCTTT
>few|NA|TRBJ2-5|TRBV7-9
CASSLSGAGLAETQYF
TGTGCCAGCAGCTTATCAGGAGCAGGGCTGGCGGAGACCCAGTACTTC
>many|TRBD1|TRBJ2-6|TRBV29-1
CSVAGQGVAGANVLTF
TGCAGCGTTGCAGGCCAGGGGGTCGCTGGGGCCAACGTCCTGACTTTC
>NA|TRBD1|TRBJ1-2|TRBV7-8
CACSPDRNRGLRYGYTF
TGTGCCTGCAGCCCCGATCGTAACAGGGGGCTTCGCTATGGCTACACCTTC
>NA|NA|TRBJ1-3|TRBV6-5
CASSHLYGGGPEVVGNTIYF
TGTGCCAGCAGTCACCTATATGGCGGGGGACCCGAGGTCGTAGGAAACACCATATATTTT
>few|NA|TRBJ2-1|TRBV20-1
CSARQAVGYNEQFF
TGCAGTGCCCGACAGGCCGTAGGGTACAATGAGCAGTTCTTC